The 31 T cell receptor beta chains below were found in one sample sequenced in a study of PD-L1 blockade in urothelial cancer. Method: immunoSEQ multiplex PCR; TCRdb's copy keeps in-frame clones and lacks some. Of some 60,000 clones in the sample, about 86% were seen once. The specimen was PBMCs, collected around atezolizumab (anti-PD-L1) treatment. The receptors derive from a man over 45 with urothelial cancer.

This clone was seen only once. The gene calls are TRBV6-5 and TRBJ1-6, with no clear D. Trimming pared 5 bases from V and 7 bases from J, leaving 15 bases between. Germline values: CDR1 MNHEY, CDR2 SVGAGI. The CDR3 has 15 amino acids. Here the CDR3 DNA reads TGTGCCAGCAGTCGGGAGGGCTTACGGAATTCACCCCTCCACTTT. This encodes CASSREGLRNSPLHF.

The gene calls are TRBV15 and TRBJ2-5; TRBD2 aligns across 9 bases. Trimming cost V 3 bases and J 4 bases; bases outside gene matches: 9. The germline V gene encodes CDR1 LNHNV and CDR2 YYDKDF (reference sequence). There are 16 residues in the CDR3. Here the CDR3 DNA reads TGTGCCACCAGCAGTGGGCGGGAGGGCCTGGCAGAGACCCAGTACTTC. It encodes CATSSGREGLAETQYF.

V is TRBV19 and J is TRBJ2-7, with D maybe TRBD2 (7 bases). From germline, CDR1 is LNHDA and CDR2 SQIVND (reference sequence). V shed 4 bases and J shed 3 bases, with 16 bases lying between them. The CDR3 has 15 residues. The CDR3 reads CASSTDPGGSYEQYF. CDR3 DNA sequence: TGTGCCAGTAGTACGGACCCGGGGGGCAGCTACGAGCAGTACTTC.

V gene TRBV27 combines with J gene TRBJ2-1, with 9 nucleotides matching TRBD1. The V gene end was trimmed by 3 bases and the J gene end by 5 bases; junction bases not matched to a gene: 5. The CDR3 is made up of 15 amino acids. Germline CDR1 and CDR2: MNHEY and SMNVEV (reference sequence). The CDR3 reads CASSFLGQGNNEQFF. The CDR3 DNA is TGTGCCAGCAGTTTTTTGGGACAGGGAAACAATGAGCAGTTCTTC.

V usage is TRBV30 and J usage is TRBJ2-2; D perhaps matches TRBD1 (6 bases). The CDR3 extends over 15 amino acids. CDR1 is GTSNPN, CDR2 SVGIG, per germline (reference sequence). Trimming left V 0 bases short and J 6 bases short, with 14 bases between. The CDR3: CAWSVLTGKAGELFF. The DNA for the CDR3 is TGTGCCTGGAGTGTACTCACAGGGAAGGCCGGGGAGCTGTTTTTT.

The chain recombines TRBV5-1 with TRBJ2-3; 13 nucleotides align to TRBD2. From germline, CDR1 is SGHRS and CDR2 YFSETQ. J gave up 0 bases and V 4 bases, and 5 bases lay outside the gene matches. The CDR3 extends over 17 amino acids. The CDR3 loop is CASSLGLAGSSTDTQYF. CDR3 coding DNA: TGCGCCAGCAGCCTGGGACTAGCGGGATCGAGCACAGATACGCAGTATTTT. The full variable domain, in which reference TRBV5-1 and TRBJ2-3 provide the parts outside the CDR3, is KAGVTQTPRYLIKTRGQQVTLSCSPISGHRSVSWYQQTPGQGLQFLFEYFSETQRNKGNFPGRFSGRQFSNSRSEMNVSTLELGDSALYLCASSLGLAGSSTDTQYFGPGTRLTVL.

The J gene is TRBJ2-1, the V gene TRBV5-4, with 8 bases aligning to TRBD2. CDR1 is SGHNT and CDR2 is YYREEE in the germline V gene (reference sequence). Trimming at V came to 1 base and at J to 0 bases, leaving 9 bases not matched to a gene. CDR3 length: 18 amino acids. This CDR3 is CASSLKLAEGGSYNEQFF. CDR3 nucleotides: TGTGCCAGCAGCTTGAAACTAGCGGAGGGCGGCTCCTACAATGAGCAGTTCTTC.

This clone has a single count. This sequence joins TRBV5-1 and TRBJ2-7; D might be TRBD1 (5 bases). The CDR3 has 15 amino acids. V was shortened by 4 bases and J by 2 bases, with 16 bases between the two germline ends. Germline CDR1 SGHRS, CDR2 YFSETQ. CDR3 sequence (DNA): TGCGCCAGCAGCGAGGCGGCAGGGTGGACCTACGAGCAGTACTTC. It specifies CASSEAAGWTYEQYF.

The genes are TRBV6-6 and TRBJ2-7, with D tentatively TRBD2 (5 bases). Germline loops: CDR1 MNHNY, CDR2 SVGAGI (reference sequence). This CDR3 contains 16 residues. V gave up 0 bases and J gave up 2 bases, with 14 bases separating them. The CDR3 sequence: CASSYSNLALTYEQYF. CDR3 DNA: TGTGCCAGCAGTTACTCGAACTTAGCGCTAACCTACGAGCAGTACTTC.

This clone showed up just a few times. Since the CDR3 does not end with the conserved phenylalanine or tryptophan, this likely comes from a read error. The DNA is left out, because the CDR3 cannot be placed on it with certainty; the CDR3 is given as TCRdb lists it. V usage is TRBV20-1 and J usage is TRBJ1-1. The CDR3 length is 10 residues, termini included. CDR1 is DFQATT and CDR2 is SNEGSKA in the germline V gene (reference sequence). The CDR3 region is CSARVRGLPL.

CDR3 in amino acids: CASSPMDPQGGGTEAFF. DNA of the CDR3: TGTGCCAGCTCACCTATGGACCCTCAGGGCGGGGGCACTGAAGCTTTCTTT. V gene TRBV18 combines with J gene TRBJ1-1, with D possibly being TRBD1 (5 bases). CDR1 KGHSH and CDR2 LQKENI come from the germline V gene. This CDR3 is 17 amino acids long. V lost 3 bases, J lost 4 bases, and 21 bases lay in between.

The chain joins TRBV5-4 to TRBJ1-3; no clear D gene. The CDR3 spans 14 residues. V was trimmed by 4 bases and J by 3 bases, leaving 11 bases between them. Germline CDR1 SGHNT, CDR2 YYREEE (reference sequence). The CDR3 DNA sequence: TGTGCCAGCAGCCTGGGAGGTGGTGGAAACACCATATATTTT. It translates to CASSLGGGGNTIYF.

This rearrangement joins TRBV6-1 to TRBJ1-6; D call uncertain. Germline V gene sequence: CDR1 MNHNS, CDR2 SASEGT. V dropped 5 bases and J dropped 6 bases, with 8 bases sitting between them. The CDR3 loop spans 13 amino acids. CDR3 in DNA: TGTGCCAGCAGTCAGGTCCCTAATTCACCCCTCCACTTT. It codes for CASSQVPNSPLHF.

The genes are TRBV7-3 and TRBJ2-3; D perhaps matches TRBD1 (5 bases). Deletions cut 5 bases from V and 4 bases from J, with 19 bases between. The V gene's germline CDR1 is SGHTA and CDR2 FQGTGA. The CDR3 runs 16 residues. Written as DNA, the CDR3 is TGTGCCAGCAGCCCTGGGGCTAGTAATAAAGCAGATACGCAGTATTTT. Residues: CASSPGASNKADTQYF.

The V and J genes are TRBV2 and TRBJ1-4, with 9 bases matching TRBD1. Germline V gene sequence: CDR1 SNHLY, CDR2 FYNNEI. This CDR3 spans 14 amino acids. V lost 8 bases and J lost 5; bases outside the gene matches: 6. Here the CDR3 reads CASAAGTGNEKLFF. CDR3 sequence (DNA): TGTGCCAGCGCCGCCGGGACAGGGAATGAAAAACTGTTTTTT.

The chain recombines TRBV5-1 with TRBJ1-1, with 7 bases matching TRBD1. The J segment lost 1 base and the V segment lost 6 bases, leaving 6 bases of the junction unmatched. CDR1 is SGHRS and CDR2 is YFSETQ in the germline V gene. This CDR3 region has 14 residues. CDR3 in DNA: TGCGCCAGCACCCCGGGACAGACGAACACTGAAGCTTTCTTT. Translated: CASTPGQTNTEAFF. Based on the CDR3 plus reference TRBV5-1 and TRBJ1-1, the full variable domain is KAGVTQTPRYLIKTRGQQVTLSCSPISGHRSVSWYQQTPGQGLQFLFEYFSETQRNKGNFPGRFSGRQFSNSRSEMNVSTLELGDSALYLCASTPGQTNTEAFFGQGTRLTVV.

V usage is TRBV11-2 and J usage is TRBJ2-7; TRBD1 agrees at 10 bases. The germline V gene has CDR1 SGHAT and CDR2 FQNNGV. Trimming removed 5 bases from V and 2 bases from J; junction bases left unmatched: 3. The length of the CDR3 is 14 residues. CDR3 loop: CASSTGQGAYEQYF. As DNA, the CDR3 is TGTGCCAGCAGCACTGGACAGGGGGCCTACGAGCAGTACTTC.

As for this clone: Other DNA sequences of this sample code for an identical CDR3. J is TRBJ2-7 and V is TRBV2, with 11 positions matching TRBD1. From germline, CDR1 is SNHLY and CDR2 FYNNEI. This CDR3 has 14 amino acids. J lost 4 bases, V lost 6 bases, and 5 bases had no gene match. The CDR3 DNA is TGTGCCAGCAGCCGGGACAGGGGGTCTTACGAGCAGTACTTC. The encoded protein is CASSRDRGSYEQYF.

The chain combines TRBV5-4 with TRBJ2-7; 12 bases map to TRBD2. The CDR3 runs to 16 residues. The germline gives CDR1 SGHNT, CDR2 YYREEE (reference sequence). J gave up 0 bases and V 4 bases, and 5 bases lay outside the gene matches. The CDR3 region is CASSGLLAGGSYEQYF. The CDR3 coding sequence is TGTGCCAGCAGCGGTTTACTAGCGGGAGGCTCCTACGAGCAGTACTTC.

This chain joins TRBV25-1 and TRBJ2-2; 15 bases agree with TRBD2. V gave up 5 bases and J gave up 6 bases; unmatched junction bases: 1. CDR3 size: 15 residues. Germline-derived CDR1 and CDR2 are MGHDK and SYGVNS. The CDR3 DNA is TGTGCCAGCAGTCGGACTAGCGGGAGGGCCGGGGAGCTGTTTTTT. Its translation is CASSRTSGRAGELFF.

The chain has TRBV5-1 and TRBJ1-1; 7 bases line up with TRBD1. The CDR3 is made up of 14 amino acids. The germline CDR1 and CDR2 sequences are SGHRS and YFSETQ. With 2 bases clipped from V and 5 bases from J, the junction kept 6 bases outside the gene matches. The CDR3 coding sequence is TGCGCCAGCAGCTTTCGACAGGGATTGACTGAAGCTTTCTTT. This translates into CASSFRQGLTEAFF.

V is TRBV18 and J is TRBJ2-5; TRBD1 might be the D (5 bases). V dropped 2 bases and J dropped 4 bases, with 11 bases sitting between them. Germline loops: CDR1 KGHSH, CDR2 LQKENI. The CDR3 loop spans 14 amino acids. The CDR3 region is CASSPRAGSETQYF. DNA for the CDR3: TGTGCCAGCTCACCAAGGGCAGGGTCAGAGACCCAGTACTTC. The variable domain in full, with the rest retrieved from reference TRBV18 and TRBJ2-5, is NAGVMQNPRHLVRRRGQEARLRCSPMKGHSHVYWYRQLPEEGLKFMVYLQKENIIDESGMPKERFSAEFPKEGPSILRIQQVVRGDSAAYFCASSPRAGSETQYFGPGTRLLVL.

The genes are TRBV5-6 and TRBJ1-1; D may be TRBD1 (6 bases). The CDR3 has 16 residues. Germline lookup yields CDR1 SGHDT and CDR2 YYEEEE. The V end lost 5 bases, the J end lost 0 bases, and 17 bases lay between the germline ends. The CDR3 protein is CASSTTIGQMNTEAFF. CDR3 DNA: TGTGCCAGCAGTACCACGATCGGACAGATGAACACTGAAGCTTTCTTT.

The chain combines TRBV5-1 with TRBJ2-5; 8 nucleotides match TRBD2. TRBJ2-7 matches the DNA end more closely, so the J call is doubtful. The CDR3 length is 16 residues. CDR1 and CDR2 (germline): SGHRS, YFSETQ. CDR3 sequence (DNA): TGCGCCAGCGCTCTGACAGGAGGACTAGCAGTATACGAGCAGTACTTC. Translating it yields CASALTGGLAVYEQYF.

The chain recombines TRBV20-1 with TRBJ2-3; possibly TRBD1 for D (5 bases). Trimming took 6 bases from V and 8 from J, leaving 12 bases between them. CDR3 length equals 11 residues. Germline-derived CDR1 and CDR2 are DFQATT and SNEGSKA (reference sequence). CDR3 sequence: CSAGQGSTQYF. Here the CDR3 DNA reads TGCAGTGCGGGCCAGGGAAGTACGCAGTATTTT.

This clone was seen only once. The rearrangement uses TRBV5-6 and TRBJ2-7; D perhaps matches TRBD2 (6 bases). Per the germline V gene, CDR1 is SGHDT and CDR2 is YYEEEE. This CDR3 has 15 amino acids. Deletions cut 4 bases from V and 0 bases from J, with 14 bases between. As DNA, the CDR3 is TGTGCCAGCAGCGGGAGGTTGACGGCCTCCTACGAGCAGTACTTC. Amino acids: CASSGRLTASYEQYF.

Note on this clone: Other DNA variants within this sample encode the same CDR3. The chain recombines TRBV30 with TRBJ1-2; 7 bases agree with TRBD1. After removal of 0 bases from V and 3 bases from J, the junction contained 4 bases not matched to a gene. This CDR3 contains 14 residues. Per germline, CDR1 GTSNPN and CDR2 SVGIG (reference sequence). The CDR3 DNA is TGTGCCTGGAGTGTGTTAGGGGGCGACTATGGCTACACCTTC. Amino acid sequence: CAWSVLGGDYGYTF. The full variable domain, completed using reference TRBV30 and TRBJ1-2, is SQTIHQWPATLVQPVGSPLSLECTVEGTSNPNLYWYRQAAGRGLQLLFYSVGIGQISSEVPQNLSASRPQDRQFILSSKKLLLSDSGFYLCAWSVLGGDYGYTFGSGTRLTVV.

The CDR3 loop is CASSQQGARSSYNSPLHF. For the CDR3, the DNA is TGTGCCAGCAGCCAACAGGGGGCTAGGAGCTCCTATAATTCACCCCTCCACTTT. The rearrangement joins TRBV7-2 to TRBJ1-6; 9 nucleotides align to TRBD1. V was clipped by 5 bases and J by 0 bases; unmatched bases: 8. From germline, CDR1 is SGHTA and CDR2 FQGNSA. This CDR3 comprises 18 residues. Full variable domain (remainder filled in from reference TRBV7-2 and TRBJ1-6): GAGVSQSPSNKVTEKGKDVELRCDPISGHTALYWYRQSLGQGLEFLIYFQGNSAPDKSGLPSDRFSAERTGGSVSTLTIQRTQQEDSAVYLCASSQQGARSSYNSPLHFGNGTRLTVT.

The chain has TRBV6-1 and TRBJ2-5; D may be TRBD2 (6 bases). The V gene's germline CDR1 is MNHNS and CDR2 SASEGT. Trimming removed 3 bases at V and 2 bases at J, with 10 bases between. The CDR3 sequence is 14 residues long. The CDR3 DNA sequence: TGTGCCAGCAGTGAGTCCGGGACTCAAGAGACCCAGTACTTC. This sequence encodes CASSESGTQETQYF.

The CDR3 DNA reads TGTGCCAGCAGTCCCAAGGGGGTGGGAAACATTCAGTACTTC. Residues: CASSPKGVGNIQYF. The genes are TRBV28 and TRBJ2-4; perhaps TRBD1 as D (6 bases). The V gene lost 5 bases and the J gene lost 6 bases, with 14 bases spanning the gap. Germline V CDR1 and CDR2: MDHEN, SYDVKM. This CDR3 spans 14 amino acids.

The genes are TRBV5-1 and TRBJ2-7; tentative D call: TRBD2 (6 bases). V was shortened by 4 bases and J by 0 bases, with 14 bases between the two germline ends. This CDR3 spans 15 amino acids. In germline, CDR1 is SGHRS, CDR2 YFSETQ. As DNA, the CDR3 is TGCGCCAGCAGCCCCGGGACTCCGAGCTCCTACGAGCAGTACTTC. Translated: CASSPGTPSSYEQYF.